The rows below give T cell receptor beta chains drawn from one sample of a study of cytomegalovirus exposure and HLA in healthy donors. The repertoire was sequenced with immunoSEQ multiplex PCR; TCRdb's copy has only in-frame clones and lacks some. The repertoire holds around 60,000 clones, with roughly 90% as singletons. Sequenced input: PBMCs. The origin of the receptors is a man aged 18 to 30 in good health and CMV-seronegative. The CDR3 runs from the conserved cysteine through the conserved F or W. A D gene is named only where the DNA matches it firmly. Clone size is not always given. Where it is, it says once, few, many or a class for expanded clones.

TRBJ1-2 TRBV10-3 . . TGTGCCATCAGTGAGAGAGGAGGGGATGGCTACACCTTC CAISERGGDGYTF
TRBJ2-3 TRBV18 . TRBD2 TGTGCCAGCTCACCGACTAGCGGGATGGCGCCGGGGATCACAGATACGCAGTATTTT CASSPTSGMAPGITDTQYF
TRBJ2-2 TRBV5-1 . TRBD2 TGCGCCAGCAGCTTGGTTTTGGGACTAGCGGGAGCCACCAGGACCGGGGAGCTGTTTTTT CASSLVLGLAGATRTGELFF
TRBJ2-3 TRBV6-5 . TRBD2 TGTGCCAGCAGCCCCCTGCGGGAGGGCCCAAATACGCAGTATTTT CASSPLREGPNTQYF
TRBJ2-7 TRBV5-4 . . TGTGCCAGCAGCTTAGTACTACAATCCTACGAGCAGTACTTC CASSLVLQSYEQYF
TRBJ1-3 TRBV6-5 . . TGTGCCAGCAGTTACTCTACGAGCTCTGGAAACACCATATATTTT CASSYSTSSGNTIYF
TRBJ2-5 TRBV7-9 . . TGTGCCAGCAGCTTATCATGGCGGAAAGAGACCCAGTACTTC CASSLSWRKETQYF
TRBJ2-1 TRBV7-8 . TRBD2 TGTGCCAGCAGCCTAGGTGGCGGGAGGGCCCCTGAGCAGTTCTTC CASSLGGGRAPEQFF
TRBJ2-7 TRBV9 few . TGTGCCAGCAGCGACCCCACCTGGGAGACTTCCGAGCAGTACTTC CASSDPTWETSEQYF
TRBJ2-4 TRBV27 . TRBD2 TGTGCCAGCAGGGGGACCGGGACTAGCGGCGGGGGGGCCAAAAACATTCAGTACTTC CASRGTGTSGGGAKNIQYF
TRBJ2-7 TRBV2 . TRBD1 TGTGCCAGCAGCCCCGGTTTACAGGGGATCTACGAGCAGTACTTC CASSPGLQGIYEQYF
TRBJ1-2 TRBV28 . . TGTGCCAGCAGTTTACCGGTTTCCTATGGCTACACCTTC CASSLPVSYGYTF
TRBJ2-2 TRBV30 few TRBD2 TGTGCCTGGACAGGGACTAGGACCGGGGAGCTGTTTTTT CAWTGTRTGELFF
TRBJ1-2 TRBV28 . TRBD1 TGTGCCAGCAGTTTAAGATTACCGAGGACAGGGGAATTCTATGGCTACACCTTC CASSLRLPRTGEFYGYTF
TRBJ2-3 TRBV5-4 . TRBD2 TGTGCCAGCAGCTTGGTAGCGGGGGGCACAGATACGCAGTATTTT CASSLVAGGTDTQYF
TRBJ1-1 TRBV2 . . TGTGCCAGCAGTTTGGGCGCAGGGCTCACTGAAGCTTTCTTT CASSLGAGLTEAFF
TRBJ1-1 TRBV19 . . TGTGCCAGTAGTATGTCTTGGGGAGGAGGCACTGAAGCTTTCTTT CASSMSWGGGTEAFF
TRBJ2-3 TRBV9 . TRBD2 TGTGCCAGCAGCGGCCAGTGGGCTAGCGGGAGTGCAGATACGCAGTATTTT CASSGQWASGSADTQYF
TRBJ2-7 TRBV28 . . TGTGCCAGCAGTTCGCCCAGCGGGCGCTCCTACGAGCAGTACTTC CASSSPSGRSYEQYF
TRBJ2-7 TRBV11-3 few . TGTGCCAGCAGCTTCGTCGGTTCCTACGAGCAGTACTTC CASSFVGSYEQYF